Below are 24 T cell receptor beta chains sequenced from a single sample in a study of metastatic and nonmetastatic thyroid tumors. TCRdb ran MiXCR on the PCR reads. This table has a few thousand clones, roughly 37% appearing once. Prior to thyroid surgery, none of the patients had received any treatment. The sequencing sample was made of adjacent normal tissue. These receptors originate from a female donor with papillary thyroid cancer or a benign thyroid nodule (not recorded which). Some clones in this sample may be carry-over from other donors' samples.

The V call is TRBV28, the J call TRBJ1-1; D might be TRBD1 (6 bases). This CDR3 comprises 13 residues. From germline, CDR1 is MDHEN and CDR2 SYDVKM. Trimming took 6 bases from V and 1 from J, leaving 9 bases between them. In nucleotides, the CDR3 is TGTGCCAGCAGGGGAGGGGGGAACACTGAAGCTTTCTTT. Protein: CASRGGGNTEAFF.

The genes are TRBV27 and TRBJ2-5, with 9 nucleotides matching TRBD2. The CDR3 spans 14 residues. Unmatched junction bases numbered 4, after V lost 3 bases and J lost 5 bases. Germline assignment: CDR1 MNHEY and CDR2 SMNVEV (reference sequence). The CDR3 here is CASSFLAGRETQYF. DNA for the CDR3: TGTGCCAGCAGTTTTCTAGCGGGACGTGAGACCCAGTACTTC.

The chain uses TRBV6-5 and TRBJ1-2, with a weak D call TRBD1 (6 bases). V dropped 2 bases and J dropped 6 bases, with 19 bases sitting between them. This CDR3 is 16 amino acids long. CDR1 is MNHEY, CDR2 SVGAGI, per germline. The CDR3 reads CASSYTSQGGVDGYTF. The CDR3 DNA sequence: TGTGCCAGCAGTTACACCTCACAGGGAGGGGTGGATGGCTACACCTTC.

This clone was detected only a few times. The rearrangement joins TRBV15 to TRBJ2-6; no clear D gene. Deletions cut 1 base from V and 0 bases from J, with 10 bases between. This CDR3 has 17 amino acids. Germline V gives CDR1 LNHNV, CDR2 YYDKDF (reference sequence). The CDR3: CATSRAYRTSGANVLTF. The CDR3 DNA reads as TGTGCCACCAGCAGAGCATACAGAACCTCTGGGGCCAACGTCCTGACTTTC.

The DNA of the CDR3 is TGCGCCAGCAGCGAGGGAAGGATGGTAGACATTCAGTACTTC. As protein: CASSEGRMVDIQYF. This rearrangement joins TRBV10-1 to TRBJ2-4; tentatively, D is TRBD2 (5 bases). Germline values: CDR1 WNHNN, CDR2 SYGVQD (reference sequence). The CDR3 has 14 residues. V lost 6 bases, J lost 8 bases, and 17 bases lay in between.

This clone is deemed medium-sized. The V call is TRBV6-5, the J call TRBJ1-5, with D tentatively TRBD1 (6 bases). The V gene's germline CDR1 is MNHEY and CDR2 SVGAGI. CDR3 length: 15 residues. The V and J ends lost 0 bases and 7 bases respectively, with 13 bases between them. The CDR3 reads CASSYSGQRNQPQHF. The CDR3, as DNA: TGTGCCAGCAGTTACTCTGGACAGAGGAACCAGCCCCAGCATTTT.

This chain links TRBV5-1 with TRBJ1-2, with TRBD1 identical over 8 bases. Germline CDR1 and CDR2: SGHRS and YFSETQ. V shed 3 bases, J shed 2 bases, and the junction held 6 bases outside the gene matches. This CDR3 region has 15 residues. CDR3 residues: CASSSGTGPNYGYTF. The CDR3, as DNA: TGCGCCAGCAGCTCCGGGACAGGCCCGAACTATGGCTACACCTTC.

With respect to this clone: The junction and the germline gene differ at one end; a read error may be behind it. The chain is built from TRBV2 and TRBJ2-2; 8 bases align to TRBD1. Germline V CDR1 and CDR2: SNHLY, FYNNEI. The CDR3 loop spans 14 amino acids. CDR3 sequence reads: CDSEGQEGTGDLFF. The CDR3 nucleotides read TGTGACAGCGAGGGACAGGAGGGCACCGGGGATCTGTTTTTT.

This chain joins TRBV2 and TRBJ2-2; D call uncertain. CDR3 length: 11 residues. Germline loops: CDR1 SNHLY, CDR2 FYNNEI. V gave up 0 bases and J gave up 7 bases, with 0 bases separating them. CDR3 DNA: TGTGCCAGCAGTGAAGCCGGGGAGCTGTTTTTT. Its translation is CASSEAGELFF.

The chain links TRBV5-4 to TRBJ2-5; D unclear. Per the germline V gene, CDR1 is SGHNT and CDR2 is YYREEE (reference sequence). The CDR3 is 15 residues long. Trimming took 0 bases from V and 4 from J, leaving 13 bases between them. CDR3 sequence (DNA): TGTGCCAGCAGCTTGGGGCCCAAGGTCACAGAGACCCAGTACTTC. Amino acid sequence: CASSLGPKVTETQYF. The whole variable domain, filled in from reference TRBV5-4 and TRBJ2-5, reads ETGVTQSPTHLIKTRGQQVTLRCSSQSGHNTVSWYQQALGQGPQFIFQYYREEENGRGNFPPRFSGLQFPNYSSELNVNALELDDSALYLCASSLGPKVTETQYFGPGTRLLVL.

This rearrangement joins TRBV5-1 to TRBJ2-7; D not certain. CDR3 length: 13 residues. Germline V gives CDR1 SGHRS, CDR2 YFSETQ. Trimming removed 2 bases at V and 3 bases at J, with 9 bases between. CDR3 protein: CASSLRVFYEQYF. DNA of the CDR3: TGCGCCAGCAGCTTAAGGGTTTTCTACGAGCAGTACTTC.

To note about this clone: A junction end diverges from the germline sequence, so it may reflect a read error. The chain has TRBV5-6 and TRBJ2-7; TRBD2 matches 9 bases. CDR3 length equals 15 residues. Germline loops: CDR1 SGHDT, CDR2 YYEEEE. In DNA, the CDR3 is TGTGCAAGCACCACGTGTAGCGGGGGCCCCTACGAGAAGTACTTC. It encodes CASTTCSGGPYEKYF.

The sample holds a few counts of this clone. The V call is TRBV6-1, the J call TRBJ1-1; no clear D. The CDR3 loop spans 14 amino acids. V lost 2 bases and J lost 5, with 12 bases in between. From germline, CDR1 is MNHNS and CDR2 SASEGT. The CDR3 DNA reads TGTGCCAGCAGTGAACGTAGAGGGCGGACTGAAGCTTTCTTT. This encodes CASSERRGRTEAFF.

This clone was detected a few times. The J gene is TRBJ2-2, the V gene TRBV4-3; 13 nucleotides agree with TRBD2. CDR1 is LGHNA, CDR2 YSLEER, per germline. This CDR3 has 16 residues. V was clipped by 4 bases and J by 7 bases; unmatched bases: 6. In nucleotides, the CDR3 is TGCGCCAGCAGCCTCTCCGGGACTAGCGGGGTCGGGGAGCTGTTTTTT. This encodes CASSLSGTSGVGELFF.

This clone is a singleton in its sample. V and J are TRBV5-1 and TRBJ2-1; 14 positions match TRBD2. Germline CDR1 is SGHRS and CDR2 is YFSETQ. The trim removed 4 bases at V and 8 bases at J, leaving 8 bases unmatched. The CDR3 runs to 16 residues. In DNA form, the CDR3 reads TGCGCCAGCAGCGTGGGACTAGCGGGAGTAGAAGATGAGCAGTTCTTC. Amino acid sequence: CASSVGLAGVEDEQFF.

This clone has just a few counts. This chain connects TRBV29-1 to TRBJ1-1; weak D call: TRBD1 (6 bases). The V gene lost 7 bases and the J gene lost 7 bases, with 19 bases spanning the gap. Germline values: CDR1 SQVTM, CDR2 ANQGSEA. CDR3 size: 13 residues. The CDR3 bases are TGCAGCGCCTTGTACAGTACAGGGTATGAAGCTTTCTTT. This translates into CSALYSTGYEAFF.

The V call is TRBV30, the J call TRBJ2-6; D might be TRBD2 (6 bases). This CDR3 comprises 14 residues. Trimming stripped 4 bases from V and 4 bases from J, with 11 bases between. Germline loops: CDR1 GTSNPN, CDR2 SVGIG (reference sequence). The CDR3 reads CAWTAGSGANVLTF. As DNA, the CDR3 is TGTGCCTGGACTGCGGGGTCCGGGGCCAACGTCCTGACTTTC.

The CDR3 DNA reads TGTGCCAGTGGTACTATAGCGGGGGGGCTTGGGTACAATGAGCAGTTCTTC. It translates to CASGTIAGGLGYNEQFF. The V gene is TRBV19, the J gene TRBJ2-1; 11 bases agree with TRBD2. This CDR3 region has 17 residues. Trimming at V came to 8 bases and at J to 4 bases, leaving 13 bases not matched to a gene. Germline V gives CDR1 LNHDA, CDR2 SQIVND (reference sequence).

A note on this clone: Sequence at one end of the junction differs from germline and may be a read error. This chain connects TRBV28 to TRBJ1-6, with 7 bases matching TRBD1. CDR3 length equals 13 residues. Germline values: CDR1 MDHEN, CDR2 SYDVKM. The CDR3 bases are TGTGCCAGCAGTACGACAGGGAATTCACACCTCCACTTT. It encodes CASSTTGNSHLHF.

This clone has only a few counts. The V and J genes are TRBV7-2 and TRBJ2-7; no clear D gene. Per germline, CDR1 SGHTA and CDR2 FQGNSA. V was cut by 3 bases and J by 1 base, with 10 bases left in between. This CDR3 is built from 14 residues. CDR3 protein: CASSFRGRSYEQYF. The CDR3 DNA follows: TGTGCCAGCAGCTTCCGTGGCAGATCCTACGAGCAGTACTTC.

This clone was recorded only once. The chain joins TRBV27 to TRBJ1-2, with TRBD1 identical over 7 bases. Trimming at V came to 5 bases and at J to 4 bases, leaving 10 bases not matched to a gene. This CDR3 is 15 amino acids long. Per germline, CDR1 MNHEY and CDR2 SMNVEV (reference sequence). The CDR3 is CASSLMTGCTYGYTF. The DNA for the CDR3 is TGTGCCAGCAGTCTCATGACAGGGTGCACCTATGGCTACACCTTC.

Worth noting for this clone: The CDR3 carries no conserved terminal phenylalanine or tryptophan, so it likely arises from a read error. The limits of the CDR3 on the DNA are not certain, so only TCRdb's listed CDR3 is given. The CDR3: CASSSGIFNEKFL. The chain carries TRBV5-1 and TRBJ2-1; the table's TRBD2 call for D was not verified on the DNA. The CDR3 is 13 residues long, ends included. Germline values: CDR1 SGHRS, CDR2 YFSETQ.

In nucleotides, the CDR3 is TGTGCCAGCAGTTTTTCCAGGAACGAGCAGTACTTC. This translates into CASSFSRNEQYF. The chain carries TRBV12-3 or TRBV12-4 and TRBJ2-7, with D uncertain. CDR3 length: 12 amino acids. The V gene lost 3 bases and the J gene lost 5 bases, with 8 bases spanning the gap.

The chain carries TRBV27 and TRBJ2-3; 7 bases are a match to TRBD2. The V segment lost 8 bases and the J segment 4 bases; nucleotides outside the gene matches: 6. This CDR3 has 13 residues. The germline CDR1 and CDR2 sequences are MNHEY and SMNVEV (reference sequence). The CDR3 loop reads CASFAGASDTQYF. DNA for the CDR3: TGTGCCAGCTTTGCGGGAGCTTCAGATACGCAGTATTTT.